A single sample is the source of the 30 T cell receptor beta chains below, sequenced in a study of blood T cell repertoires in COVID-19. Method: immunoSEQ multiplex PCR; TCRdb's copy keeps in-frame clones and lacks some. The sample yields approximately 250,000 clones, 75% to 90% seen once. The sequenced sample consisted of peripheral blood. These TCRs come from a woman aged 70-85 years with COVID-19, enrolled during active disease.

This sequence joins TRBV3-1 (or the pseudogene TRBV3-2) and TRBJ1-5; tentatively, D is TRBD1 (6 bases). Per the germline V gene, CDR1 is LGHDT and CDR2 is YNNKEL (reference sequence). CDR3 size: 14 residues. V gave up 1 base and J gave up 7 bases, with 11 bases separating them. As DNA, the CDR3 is TGTGCCAGCAGCCAAGGGACAGCGGGGCAGCCCCAGCATTTT. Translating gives CASSQGTAGQPQHF.

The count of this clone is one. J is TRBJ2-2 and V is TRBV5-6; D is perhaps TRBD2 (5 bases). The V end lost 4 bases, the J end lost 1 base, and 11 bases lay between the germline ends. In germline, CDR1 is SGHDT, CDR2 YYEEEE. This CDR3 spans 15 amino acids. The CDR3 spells CASSRPGLNTGELFF. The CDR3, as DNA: TGTGCCAGCAGCCGTCCAGGACTGAACACCGGGGAGCTGTTTTTT.

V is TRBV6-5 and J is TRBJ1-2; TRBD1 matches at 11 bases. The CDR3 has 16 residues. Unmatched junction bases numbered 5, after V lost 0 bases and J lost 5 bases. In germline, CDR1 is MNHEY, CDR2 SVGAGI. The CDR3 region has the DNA TGTGCCAGCAGTTACTCGTGGACAGGGGGCCGGTATGGCTACACCTTC. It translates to CASSYSWTGGRYGYTF.

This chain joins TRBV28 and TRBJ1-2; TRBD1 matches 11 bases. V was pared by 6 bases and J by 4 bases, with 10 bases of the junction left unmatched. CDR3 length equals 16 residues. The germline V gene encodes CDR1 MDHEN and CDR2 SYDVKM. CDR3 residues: CASSPGTGGFGYGYTF. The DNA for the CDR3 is TGTGCCAGCAGCCCCGGGACAGGGGGGTTTGGCTATGGCTACACCTTC.

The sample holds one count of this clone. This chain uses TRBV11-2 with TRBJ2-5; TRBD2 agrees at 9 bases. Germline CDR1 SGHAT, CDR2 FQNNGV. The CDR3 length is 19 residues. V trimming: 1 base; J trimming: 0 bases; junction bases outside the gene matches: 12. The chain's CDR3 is CASSLGRGSASGDQETQYF. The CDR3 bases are TGTGCCAGCAGCTTAGGGAGGGGATCGGCTAGCGGGGACCAAGAGACCCAGTACTTC.

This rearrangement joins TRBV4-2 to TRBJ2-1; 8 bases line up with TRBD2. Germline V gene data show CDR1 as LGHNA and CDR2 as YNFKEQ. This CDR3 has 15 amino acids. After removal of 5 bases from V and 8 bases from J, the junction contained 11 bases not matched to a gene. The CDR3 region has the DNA TGTGCCAGCAGCAATAGCGGGGAGCACCCGGATGAGCAGTTCTTC. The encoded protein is CASSNSGEHPDEQFF.

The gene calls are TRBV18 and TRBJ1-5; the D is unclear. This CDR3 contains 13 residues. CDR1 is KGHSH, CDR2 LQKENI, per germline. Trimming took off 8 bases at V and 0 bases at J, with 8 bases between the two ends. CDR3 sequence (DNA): TGTGCCAGCCACGAGGATAGCAATCAGCCCCAGCATTTT. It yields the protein CASHEDSNQPQHF.

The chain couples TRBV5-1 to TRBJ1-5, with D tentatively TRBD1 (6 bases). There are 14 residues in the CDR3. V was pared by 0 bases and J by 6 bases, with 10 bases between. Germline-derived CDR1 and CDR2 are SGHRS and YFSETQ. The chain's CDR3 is CASSLAGQGQPQHF. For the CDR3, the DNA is TGCGCCAGCAGCTTGGCGGGACAAGGTCAGCCCCAGCATTTT.

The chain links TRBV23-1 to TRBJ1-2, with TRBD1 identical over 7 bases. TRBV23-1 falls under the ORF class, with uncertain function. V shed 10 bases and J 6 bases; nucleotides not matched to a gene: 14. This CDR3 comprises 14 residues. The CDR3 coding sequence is TGCGCCACCTTACTATCAGGGGGTCACGATGGCTACACCTTC. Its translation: CATLLSGGHDGYTF.

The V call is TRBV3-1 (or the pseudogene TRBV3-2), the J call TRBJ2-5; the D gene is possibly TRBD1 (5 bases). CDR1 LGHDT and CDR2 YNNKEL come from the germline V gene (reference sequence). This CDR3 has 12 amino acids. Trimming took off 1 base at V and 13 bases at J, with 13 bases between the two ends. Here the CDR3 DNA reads TGTGCCAGCAGCCAAGGGGGCTATTACCCGTACTTC. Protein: CASSQGGYYPYF.

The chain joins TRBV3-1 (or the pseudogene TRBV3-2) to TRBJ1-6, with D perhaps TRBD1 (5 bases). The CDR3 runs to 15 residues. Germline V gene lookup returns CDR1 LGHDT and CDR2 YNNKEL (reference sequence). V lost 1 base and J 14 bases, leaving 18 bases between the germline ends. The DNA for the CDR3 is TGTGCCAGCAGCCAAGGTGGGGCGGGGTTCGGAGCCCTCCACTTT. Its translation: CASSQGGAGFGALHF.

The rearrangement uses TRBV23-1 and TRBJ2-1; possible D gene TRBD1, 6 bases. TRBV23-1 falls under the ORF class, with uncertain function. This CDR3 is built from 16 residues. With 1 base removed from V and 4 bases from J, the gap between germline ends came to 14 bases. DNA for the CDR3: TGCGCCAGCAGTCAATTTGGGCCAGGGGAGTACAATGAGCAGTTCTTC. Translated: CASSQFGPGEYNEQFF.

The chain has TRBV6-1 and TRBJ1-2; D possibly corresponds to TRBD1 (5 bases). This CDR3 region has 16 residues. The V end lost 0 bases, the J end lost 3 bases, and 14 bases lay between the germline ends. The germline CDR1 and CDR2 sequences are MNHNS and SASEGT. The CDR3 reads CASSEAPFDSYYGYTF. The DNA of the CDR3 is TGTGCCAGCAGTGAAGCCCCCTTCGACAGCTACTATGGCTACACCTTC.

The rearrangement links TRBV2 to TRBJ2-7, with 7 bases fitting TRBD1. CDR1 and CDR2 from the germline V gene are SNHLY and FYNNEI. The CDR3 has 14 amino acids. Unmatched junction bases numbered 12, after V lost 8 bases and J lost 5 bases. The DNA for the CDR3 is TGTGCCAGCTTGTGTAGACAGGGAGTGGACGAGCAGTACTTC. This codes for CASLCRQGVDEQYF.

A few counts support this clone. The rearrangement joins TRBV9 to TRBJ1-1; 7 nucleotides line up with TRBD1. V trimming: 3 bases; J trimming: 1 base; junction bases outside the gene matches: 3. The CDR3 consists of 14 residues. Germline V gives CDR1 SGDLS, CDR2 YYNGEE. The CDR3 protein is CASSGRDRNTEAFF. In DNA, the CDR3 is TGTGCCAGCAGCGGCCGGGACAGGAACACTGAAGCTTTCTTT.

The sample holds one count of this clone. The CDR3 coding sequence is TGCGCCAGCAGCCAAGTCGTGGGGCAGGTGGTAAGCTATGGCTACACCTTC. Its protein is CASSQVVGQVVSYGYTF. The V and J genes are TRBV4-1 and TRBJ1-2, with D possibly TRBD1 on 5 matching bases. The CDR3 has 17 residues. Germline V CDR1 and CDR2: MGHRA, YSYEKL. Trimming left V 1 base short and J 4 bases short, with 19 bases between.

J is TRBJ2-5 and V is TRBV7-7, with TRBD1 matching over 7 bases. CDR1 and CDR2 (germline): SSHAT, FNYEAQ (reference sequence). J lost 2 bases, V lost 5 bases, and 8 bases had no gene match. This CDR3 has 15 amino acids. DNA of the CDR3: TGTGCCAGCAGCCCGGGGACAGCCCCTCAAGAGACCCAGTACTTC. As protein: CASSPGTAPQETQYF.

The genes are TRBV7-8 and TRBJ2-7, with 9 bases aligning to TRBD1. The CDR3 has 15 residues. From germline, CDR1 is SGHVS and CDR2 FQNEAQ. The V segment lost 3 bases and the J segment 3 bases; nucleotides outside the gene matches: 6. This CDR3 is CASSLSGTGNYEQYF. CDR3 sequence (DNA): TGTGCCAGCAGCTTGTCCGGGACAGGGAACTACGAGCAGTACTTC.

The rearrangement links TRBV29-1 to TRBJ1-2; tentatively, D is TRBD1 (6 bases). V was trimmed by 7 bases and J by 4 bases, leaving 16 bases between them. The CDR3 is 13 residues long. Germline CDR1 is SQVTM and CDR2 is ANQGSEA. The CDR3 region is CSAGGGWSYGYTF. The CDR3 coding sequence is TGCAGCGCGGGTGGGGGCTGGTCCTATGGCTACACCTTC.

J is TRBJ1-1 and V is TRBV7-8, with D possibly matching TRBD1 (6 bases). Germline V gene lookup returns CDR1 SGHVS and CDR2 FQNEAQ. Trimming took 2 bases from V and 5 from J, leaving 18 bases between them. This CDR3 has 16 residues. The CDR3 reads CASSLHGGGRRTEAFF. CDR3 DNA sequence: TGTGCCAGCAGCTTACATGGGGGGGGCAGGAGGACTGAAGCTTTCTTT.

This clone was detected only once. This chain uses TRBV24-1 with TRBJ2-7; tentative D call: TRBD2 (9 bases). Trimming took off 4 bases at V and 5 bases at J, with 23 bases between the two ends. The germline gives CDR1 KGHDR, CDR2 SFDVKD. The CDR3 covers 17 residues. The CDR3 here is CATSDRGLAGGNDEQYF. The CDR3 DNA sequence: TGTGCCACCAGTGACCGGGGACTAGCAGGGGGCAACGACGAGCAGTACTTC.

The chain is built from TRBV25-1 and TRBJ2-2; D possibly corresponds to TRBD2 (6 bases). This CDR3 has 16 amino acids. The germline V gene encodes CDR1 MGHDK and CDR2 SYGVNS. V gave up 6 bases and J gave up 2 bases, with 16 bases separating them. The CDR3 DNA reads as TGTGCCAGCAGCCGGCGGGGAGTCGGAAACACCGGGGAGCTGTTTTTT. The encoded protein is CASSRRGVGNTGELFF.

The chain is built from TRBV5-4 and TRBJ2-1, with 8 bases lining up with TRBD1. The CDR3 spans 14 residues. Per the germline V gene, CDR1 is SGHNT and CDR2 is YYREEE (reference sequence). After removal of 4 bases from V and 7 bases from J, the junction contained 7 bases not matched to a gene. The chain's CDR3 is CASSGGTGGNEQFF. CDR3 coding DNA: TGTGCCAGCAGCGGCGGGACAGGAGGAAATGAGCAGTTCTTC.

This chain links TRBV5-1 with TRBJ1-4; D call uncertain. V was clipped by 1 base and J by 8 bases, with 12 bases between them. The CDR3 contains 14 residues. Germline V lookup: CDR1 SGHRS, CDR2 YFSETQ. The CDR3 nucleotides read TGCGCCAGCAGCTTGTACGGCGGAACCGAAAAACTGTTTTTT. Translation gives CASSLYGGTEKLFF. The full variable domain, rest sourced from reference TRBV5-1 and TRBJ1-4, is KAGVTQTPRYLIKTRGQQVTLSCSPISGHRSVSWYQQTPGQGLQFLFEYFSETQRNKGNFPGRFSGRQFSNSRSEMNVSTLELGDSALYLCASSLYGGTEKLFFGSGTQLSVL.

The CDR3 nucleotides read TGCAGCGATACTAGCGGGACCTACAATGAGCAGTTCTTC. Its translation is CSDTSGTYNEQFF. This chain links TRBV29-1 with TRBJ2-1, with 10 bases identical to TRBD2. The length of the CDR3 is 13 residues. Germline V gives CDR1 SQVTM, CDR2 ANQGSEA. V lost 7 bases, J lost 2 bases, and 2 bases stayed unmatched.

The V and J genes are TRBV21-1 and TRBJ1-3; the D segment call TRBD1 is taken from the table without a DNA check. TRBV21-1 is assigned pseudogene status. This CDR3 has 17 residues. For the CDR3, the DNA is TGTGCCAGCAGCAATAACTCCAAACAGGGGAAACCGAACACCATATATTTT. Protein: CASSNNSKQGKPNTIYF.

The CDR3: CASSQVSRGSDQYF. CDR3 nucleotides: TGTGCCAGCAGCCAAGTGTCCCGAGGGTCGGACCAGTACTTC. The J gene is TRBJ2-5, the V gene TRBV4-2; a possible D gene is TRBD2 (5 bases). The V gene lost 1 base and the J gene lost 10 bases, with 16 bases spanning the gap. There are 14 residues in the CDR3. The germline CDR1 and CDR2 sequences are LGHNA and YNFKEQ.

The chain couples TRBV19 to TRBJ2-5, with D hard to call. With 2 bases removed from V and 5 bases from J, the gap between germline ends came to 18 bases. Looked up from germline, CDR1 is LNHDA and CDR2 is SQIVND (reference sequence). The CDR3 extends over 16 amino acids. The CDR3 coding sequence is TGTGCCAGTAGTATATTCGGCGGCAGCCGAGAGGAGACCCAGTACTTC. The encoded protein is CASSIFGGSREETQYF.

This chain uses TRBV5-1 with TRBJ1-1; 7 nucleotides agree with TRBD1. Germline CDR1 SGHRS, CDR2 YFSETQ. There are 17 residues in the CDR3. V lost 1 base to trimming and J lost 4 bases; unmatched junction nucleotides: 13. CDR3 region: CASSLLGGPSVSTEAFF. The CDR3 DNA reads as TGCGCCAGCAGCTTGTTAGGGGGCCCATCGGTCAGCACTGAAGCTTTCTTT.

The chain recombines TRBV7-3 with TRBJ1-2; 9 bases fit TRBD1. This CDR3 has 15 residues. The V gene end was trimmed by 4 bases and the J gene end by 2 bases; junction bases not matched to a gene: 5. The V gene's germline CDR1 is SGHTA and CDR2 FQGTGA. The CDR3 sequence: CASSYWDRVNYGYTF. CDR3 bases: TGTGCCAGCAGCTATTGGGACAGGGTCAACTATGGCTACACCTTC.